The text below deals with one T cell receptor beta chain. These data belong to a study of technical replicates of blood from four donors. Data came from immunoSEQ multiplex PCR; TCRdb stores just in-frame clones and leaves some out. The sample lists some 83,000 clones; 85% to 95% were seen once. V was shortened by 4 bases and J by 2 bases, with 12 bases between the two germline ends. This CDR3 spans 14 amino acids. Germline assignment: CDR1 MNHNS and CDR2 SASEGT. The J gene is TRBJ2-7, the V gene TRBV6-1, with a tentative D call TRBD1 (5 bases). The sequenced sample consisted of T cells isolated from PBMCs. This clonotype originated in a human donor in good health. The DNA of the CDR3 is TGTGCCAGCAGTGTTCTGCAGGGCCCCTACGAGCAGTACTTC. This translates into CASSVLQGPYEQYF.